Given below is one TCR beta chain in context. The V gene's germline CDR1 is SGHTA and CDR2 FQGNSA. The length of the CDR3 is 14 residues. The V and J ends lost 2 bases and 1 base respectively, with 7 bases between them. These data belong to a study of blood T cell repertoires in COVID-19. Assay: immunoSEQ multiplex PCR; the TCRdb copy retains only in-frame clones and omits some. The data contain over 200,000 clones, about nine tenths of them seen just once; the ten biggest clones take up around 2.9%. This TCR was sampled from a woman in her sixties or seventies with acute or convalescent COVID-19. The chain joins TRBV7-2 to TRBJ2-3; D gene ambiguous. The specimen was peripheral blood. The DNA of the CDR3 is TGTGCCAGCAGCTTAAGAGCCCGCACAGATACGCAGTATTTT. Translating it yields CASSLRARTDTQYF.